This T cell receptor (beta chain) was documented in a study of immune evolution from preneoplasia to lung adenocarcinoma (dated by TCRdb to about 2021). Context from the whole study: HLA loss of heterozygosity was seen in about 7%, 15% and 30% of AIS, MIA and ADC lesions, and in no AAH lesions. The immune data were integrated with whole exome sequencing and methylation data from the same cohort of nodules. The sample size was set by how many specimens were available, not by a prior power calculation. According to the study, about 100 samples were used for TCR sequencing. The study used immune gene expression, TCR sequencing and multiplex immunofluorescence to profile the immune contexture of lung adenocarcinoma precursors and invasive adenocarcinoma. Resected precursor lesions (AAH, AIS, MIA) and invasive adenocarcinomas were each compared against paired morphologically normal lung tissue. The overall cohort comprised around 55 patients with pulmonary nodules who underwent surgical resection. The TCR sequencing data were obtained from more than 45 patients. POLYSOLVER was used to infer class I HLA alleles from exome data, and LOHHLA was used to detect allele-specific HLA loss.

About this clone itself: Its cognate antigen has yet to be identified. Within one base of it there is no much larger clone, and no base qualities were kept.

Using the immunoSEQ hsTCRbeta Kit, TCR beta CDR3 regions were sequenced from DNA. The source study handled its data this way. TCR sequencing data were analysed with the ImmunoSEQ Analyzer. T cell clonality was defined as 1 minus Pielou's evenness computed on productive rearrangements. To measure T cell diversity, the inverse Simpson index was applied to productive templates. T cell density was expressed as TCR beta template counts normalized to usable DNA, with usable DNA estimated by amplifying and sequencing housekeeping genes. Two-sided Kruskal-Wallis tests were used to compare TCR metrics across histologic stages. TCRdb mirrors the immuneACCESS table, restricted to in-frame sequences. Some clones are absent from its copies; in checked studies, under half trace to an unresolved V gene, and the reason for the others is unknown. That table is the source of V, J and clone size, and D and trimming were worked out from the DNA. This sample gives about 4,900 clones in total; around nine tenths of them show up just once. 2% to 2.5% of the sample is held by the ten biggest clonotypes.

For CDR1 and CDR2, the germline V gene lists SGDLS and YYNGEE. Inclusive of the bounding cysteine and phenylalanine, the CDR3 is 16 residues long. The retained sequence is limited to the CDR3, 48 bases, with the frame set at the first base. V lost 4 bases and J lost 0 bases; the stretch between them is 15 bases long. Resection was performed on patients in Japan or China between the mid-2010s and the late 2010s. Histologic diagnosis of each case was confirmed independently by two lung cancer pathologists on H&E slides. To enrich premalignant or tumor cells for nucleic acid extraction, macro-dissection was performed after pathologic assessment. FFPE tissue was used for DNA isolation with the AllPrep DNA/RNA FFPE Kit. The investigation overall reported the following: Normal lung showed the highest clonality, whereas later-stage lesions appeared to have higher T cell density and diversity but lower clonality. Because all patients came from Japan and China, whether the findings apply to Western populations was uncertain. The highest top T cell clone frequencies were observed in normal lung, and a progressive decrease in top T cell clone frequencies appeared to occur from AAH through AIS, MIA and invasive adenocarcinoma. Findings were based on association rather than direct causation; larger cohorts with long-term follow-up and longitudinal biopsies were deemed needed. The highest T cell clonality was observed in KRAS-mutant nodules compared with EGFR-mutant or double wild-type lesions.

The sequence was obtained from a person between 65 and 80 years old with lung adenocarcinoma. Recombination connected TRBV9 to TRBJ2-3; the D gene lacks a confident call. The sample was FFPE atypical adenomatous hyperplasia tissue from the lung. Per the publication, the cell subset or site label means: atypical adenomatous hyperplasia (AAH), lung preneoplasia. CDR3 sequence: CASSPLGGSSTDTQYF. The DNA sequence reads TGTGCCAGCAGCCCGCTAGGCGGCTCTAGCACAGATACGCAGTATTTT.